The 6 T cell receptor beta chains presented below share a single source sample, sequenced in a study of blood T cell repertoires in COVID-19 (TCRdb year 2020). Preparation of the library involved the immunoSEQ multiplex PCR assay. Drawn from immuneACCESS, this table holds only the in-frame rearrangements with V and J called that TCRdb kept. Clones are partly lost; checked studies trace under half to an unresolved V gene and leave the rest unexplained. This sample gives 250,000 or so clones in total; around 93% of them show up just once. The top ten constitute roughly 2.9% of the sample. The material sequenced was PBMCs or T cells enriched from blood (not recorded which). Receptors were obtained from a man aged 35-49 years who had been exposed to COVID-19.

CDR3 coding DNA: TGTGCCTGGGACAGGGGAACAGATACGCAGTATTTT. Its translation: CAWDRGTDTQYF. The V gene is TRBV30, the J gene TRBJ2-3; 8 nucleotides align to TRBD1. The CDR3 consists of 12 residues. Germline V lookup: CDR1 GTSNPN, CDR2 SVGIG (reference sequence). V trimming: 5 bases; J trimming: 3 bases; junction bases outside the gene matches: 1.

This clone was seen only once. The V and J genes are TRBV9 and TRBJ1-6; 7 bases align to TRBD1. This CDR3 contains 15 residues. The junction had 4 bases not matched to a gene; V was cut back by 0 bases and J by 7 bases. CDR1 and CDR2 (germline): SGDLS, YYNGEE. The CDR3 loop is CASSVEGGRNSPLHF. In DNA form, the CDR3 reads TGTGCCAGCAGCGTAGAAGGGGGCAGGAATTCACCCCTCCACTTT.

This clone has only one observation. The genes are TRBV7-9 and TRBJ2-7, with 8 bases identical to TRBD2. Germline assignment: CDR1 SEHNR and CDR2 FQNEAQ (reference sequence). The length of the CDR3 is 15 residues. The V segment lost 5 bases and the J segment 4 bases; nucleotides outside the gene matches: 10. This CDR3 reads CASSRPGGGRYEQYF. In DNA, the CDR3 is TGTGCCAGCAGCCGCCCGGGGGGGGGAAGATACGAGCAGTACTTC.

V and J are TRBV7-9 and TRBJ2-1; unclear D gene. V was trimmed by 1 base and J by 8 bases, leaving 12 bases between them. This CDR3 region has 14 residues. Looked up from germline, CDR1 is SEHNR and CDR2 is FQNEAQ (reference sequence). CDR3 coding DNA: TGTGCCAGCAGCTTAGGTTTTGGCTTCCATGAGCAGTTCTTC. This encodes CASSLGFGFHEQFF.

In this sample, this clone turned up once. The chain joins TRBV2 to TRBJ1-5, with 8 bases aligning to TRBD1. The germline gives CDR1 SNHLY, CDR2 FYNNEI. This CDR3 has 15 residues. J lost 3 bases, V lost 6 bases, and 7 bases had no gene match. The CDR3, as DNA: TGTGCCAGCAGAGCCCGGACAGGGTCCAATCAGCCCCAGCATTTT. It codes for CASRARTGSNQPQHF.

The V gene is TRBV19, the J gene TRBJ1-1, with TRBD1 matching 9 bases. The CDR3 is 16 amino acids. Trimming took 5 bases from V and 2 from J; bases not matched to a gene: 9. Germline V gene data show CDR1 as LNHDA and CDR2 as SQIVND (reference sequence). For the CDR3, the DNA is TGTGCCAGTAGTTTCCGGGACAGGGCTCTAAACACTGAAGCTTTCTTT. It is translated as CASSFRDRALNTEAFF. Based on the CDR3 plus reference TRBV19 and TRBJ1-1, the full variable domain is DGGITQSPKYLFRKEGQNVTLSCEQNLNHDAMYWYRQDPGQGLRLIYYSQIVNDFQKGDIAEGYSVSREKKESFPLTVTSAQKNPTAFYLCASSFRDRALNTEAFFGQGTRLTVV.